Detailed here is one T cell receptor beta chain. The germline V gene encodes CDR1 GTSNPN and CDR2 SVGIG (reference sequence). This CDR3 is built from 22 residues. V lost 1 base and J lost 5; bases outside the gene matches: 24. Using its own MiXCR run on the 5' RACE reads, TCRdb lists one record per CDR3 protein. Among 450,000 to 650,000 distinct CDR3 sequences listed, approximately 21% were seen once. The data were taken from a study of T-cell memory formation after mild COVID-19. Study at large: The two donors had largely donor-specific TCR clusters.

This receptor was obtained from an adult woman who had mild COVID-19 (a few samples of this study predate the infection). Cell type and time point are not known. The genes are TRBV30 and TRBJ2-7; 15 bases are a match to TRBD2. The specimen sequenced was PBMCs or a T cell subset sorted from them (not recorded which). This CDR3 reads CAWSASDRARTSGRGNKNEQYF. The CDR3 DNA reads as TGTGCCTGGAGTGCCTCCGACCGTGCCCGGACTAGCGGGAGGGGTAATAAGAACGAGCAGTACTTC.